This T cell receptor beta chain originates from a study of blood T cell repertoires in COVID-19. Across the whole study: Samples representing acute and convalescent COVID-19 were sourced from the United States, Italy and Spain. From T cells, B-cell-depleted T cells, or PBMCs came the material, which was cDNA or gDNA.

In the source study's methods: The authors estimated nucleated cell counts from reference gene primer amplification. Sequencing used immunoSEQ multiplex PCR; TCRdb keeps in-frame clones, though not all of them. Clone size and V and J calls were adopted from that table, with D and trimming inferred from the DNA. The data contain some 59,000 clones, around 73% of them singletons. CDR1 is GTSNPN and CDR2 is SVGIG in the germline V gene (reference sequence). The V gene end was trimmed by 8 bases and the J gene end by 9 bases; junction bases not matched to a gene: 13. The CDR3 loop spans 14 amino acids. The J gene is TRBJ2-2, the V gene TRBV30, with 9 bases identical to TRBD1. The receptor's source is a man aged 80 or over with active or convalescent COVID-19. Sequenced sample: peripheral blood. The CDR3 loop is CAGTGTGFVRELFF. The CDR3 region has the DNA TGTGCCGGTACCGGGACAGGGTTTGTCCGGGAGCTGTTTTTT. The entire variable domain, with the rest obtained from reference TRBV30 and TRBJ2-2, is as follows: SQTIHQWPATLVQPVGSPLSLECTVEGTSNPNLYWYRQAAGRGLQLLFYSVGIGQISSEVPQNLSASRPQDRQFILSSKKLLLSDSGFYLCAGTGTGFVRELFFGEGSRLTVL.